Listed here is a single TCR beta chain. Original processing notes: Reference gene primer amplification in the assay estimated nucleated cell counts. Only in-frame clones appear in the TCRdb table, and some are missing; sequencing was by immunoSEQ multiplex PCR. V and J calls and clone size are those listed in that table; D and trimming were worked out from the DNA. This table has approximately 160,000 clones, about 79% appearing once. V was cut by 0 bases and J by 0 bases, with 6 bases left in between. CDR3 length: 15 amino acids. Germline loops: CDR1 SGHTA, CDR2 FQGTGA. These data belong to a study of blood T cell repertoires in COVID-19.

The sample was peripheral blood. The chain employs TRBV7-3 and TRBJ2-1; D call uncertain. This sequence was found in a woman between 45 and 60 years old in a cohort sampled during active or convalescent COVID-19. The DNA for the CDR3 is TGTGCCAGCAGCTTAACCTCGAGCTCCTACAATGAGCAGTTCTTC. Its protein is CASSLTSSSYNEQFF.